The clone carrying this T cell receptor (beta chain) was detected only a few times. The target antigen is unknown. The entry originates in a study of cytomegalovirus exposure and HLA in healthy donors. The ends were cut back, 3 bases at V and 4 bases at J, with 15 bases in the middle. The CDR3 is made up of 15 amino acids. Germline loops: CDR1 MNHNS, CDR2 SASEGT. Study outcomes and limitations: An observed cluster of highly shared sequence variants was recorded as a likely sequencing artifact. Presence/absence results assume similar sequencing depth per donor, which may not hold. Later analysis showed TCR association rates varying by HLA locus, highest for DRB1 and lowest for HLA-C. Earlier findings revealed that most TCR beta V segments proved productive either about 87% or about 30% of the time.

The PCR was carried out with 60 Vbeta primers and 13 Jbeta primers. Generated by immunoSEQ multiplex PCR, the TCRdb table keeps only in-frame clones and is missing some. The repertoire holds 85,000 to 100,000 clones, with roughly three quarters as singletons. The V call is TRBV6-1, the J call TRBJ1-2; D is perhaps TRBD1 (6 bases). The receptor was isolated from a woman aged 60-70 years in good health and CMV-seronegative. The sequenced sample consisted of PBMCs. The CDR3 DNA reads as TGTGCCAGCAGTGACCGACAGGTATTGCTCTATGGCTACACCTTC. It yields the protein CASSDRQVLLYGYTF.